This T cell receptor (beta chain) was recorded in a study of Ad26.COV2.S vaccination and SARS-CoV-2 variants. Treatment meaning: 15 to 20 received Ad26.COV2.S at low or high dose, single or two shots; about five received placebo; per-sample allocation not given. Day 63 after the first injection of vaccine or placebo was the sampling time. Aged 18-55 years, donor was enrolled in Boston in 2020. On this clone itself: The same CDR3 is also encoded by other DNA sequences in this sample.

The V segment lost 5 bases and the J segment 0 bases; nucleotides outside the gene matches: 3. This CDR3 is built from 14 residues. Germline values: CDR1 MNHEY, CDR2 SVGAGI. TCRdb keeps only in-frame clones here, not all; method: immunoSEQ multiplex PCR. The sample lists fewer than 400,000 clones, around 83% seen once, with more than 1.5% in the top ten. The sequence was obtained from a person between 18 and 59 years old who received the Ad26.COV2.S COVID-19 vaccine or a placebo. This specimen consisted of peripheral blood, obtained in a trial of Ad26.COV2.S vaccine versus placebo. V gene TRBV6-5 combines with J gene TRBJ1-1; 7 bases are a match to TRBD1. CDR3 region: CASSRQGMNTEAFF. The CDR3 nucleotides read TGTGCCAGCAGTCGACAGGGAATGAACACTGAAGCTTTCTTT.